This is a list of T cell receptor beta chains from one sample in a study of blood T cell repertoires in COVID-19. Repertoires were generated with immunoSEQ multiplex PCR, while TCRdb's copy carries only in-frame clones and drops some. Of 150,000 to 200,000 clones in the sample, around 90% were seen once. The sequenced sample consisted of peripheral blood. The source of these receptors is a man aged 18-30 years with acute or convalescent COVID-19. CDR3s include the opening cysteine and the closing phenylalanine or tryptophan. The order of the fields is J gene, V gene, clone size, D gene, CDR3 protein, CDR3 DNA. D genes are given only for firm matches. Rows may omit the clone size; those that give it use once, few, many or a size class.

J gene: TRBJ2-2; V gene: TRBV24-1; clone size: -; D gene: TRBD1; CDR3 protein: CATSALPGQGVTGELFF; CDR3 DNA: TGTGCCACCAGTGCCCTCCCGGGACAGGGTGTCACCGGGGAGCTGTTTTTT
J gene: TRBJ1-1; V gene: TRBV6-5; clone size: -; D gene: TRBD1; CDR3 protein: CASSYLQGGRLRAFF; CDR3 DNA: TGTGCCAGCAGTTACCTCCAGGGGGGTAGGTTACGGGCTTTCTTT
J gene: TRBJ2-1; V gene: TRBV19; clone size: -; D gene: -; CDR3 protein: CASSIIFAGDSYNEQFF; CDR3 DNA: TGTGCCAGTAGTATTATTTTCGCCGGGGACTCCTACAATGAGCAGTTCTTC
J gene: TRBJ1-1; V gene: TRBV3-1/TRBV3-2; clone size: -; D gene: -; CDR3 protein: CASSSTGRGNTEAFF; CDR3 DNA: TGTGCCAGCAGCTCGACAGGAAGGGGGAACACTGAAGCTTTCTTT
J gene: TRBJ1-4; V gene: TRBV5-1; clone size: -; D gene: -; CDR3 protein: CASSLIVGTGNEKLFF; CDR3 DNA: TGCGCCAGCAGCTTGATAGTGGGTACAGGGAATGAAAAACTGTTTTTT
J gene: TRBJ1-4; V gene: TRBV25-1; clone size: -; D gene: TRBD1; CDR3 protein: CASSGSRGRGEKLFF; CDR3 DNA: TGTGCCAGCAGCGGCTCCAGGGGGCGGGGTGAAAAACTGTTTTTT
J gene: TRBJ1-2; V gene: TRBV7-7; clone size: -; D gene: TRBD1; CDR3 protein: CASSRPGQGIELGYTF; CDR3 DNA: TGTGCCAGCAGCCGCCCGGGACAGGGAATAGAACTCGGCTACACCTTC
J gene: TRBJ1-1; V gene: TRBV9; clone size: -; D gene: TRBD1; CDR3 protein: CASSVVRAGGRTEAFF; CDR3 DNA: TGTGCCAGCAGCGTAGTCAGGGCAGGGGGCCGCACTGAAGCTTTCTTT
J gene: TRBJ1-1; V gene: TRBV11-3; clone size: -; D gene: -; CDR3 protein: CASSLDGGVGTEAFF; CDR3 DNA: TGTGCCAGCAGCTTAGACGGGGGAGTGGGGACTGAAGCTTTCTTT
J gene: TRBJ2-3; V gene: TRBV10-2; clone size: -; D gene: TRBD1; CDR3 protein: CASSEPSGGTGRTDTQYF; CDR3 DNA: TGCGCCAGCAGTGAGCCGAGCGGCGGGACAGGCCGCACAGATACGCAGTATTTT
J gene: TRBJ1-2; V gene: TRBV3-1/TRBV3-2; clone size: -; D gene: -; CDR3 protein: CASSQEVSASSYGYTF; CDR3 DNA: TGTGCCAGCAGCCAAGAGGTCTCAGCGAGTAGCTATGGCTACACCTTC
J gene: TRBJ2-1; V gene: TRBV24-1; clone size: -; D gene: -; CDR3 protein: CATSAGHESYNEQFF; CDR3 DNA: TGTGCCACCAGTGCCGGACATGAGTCCTACAATGAGCAGTTCTTC
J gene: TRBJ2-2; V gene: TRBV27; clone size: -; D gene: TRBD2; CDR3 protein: CASSRRAGTSGRAGELFF; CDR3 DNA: TGTGCCAGCAGTCGTCGCGCCGGGACTAGCGGGAGGGCCGGGGAGCTGTTTTTT
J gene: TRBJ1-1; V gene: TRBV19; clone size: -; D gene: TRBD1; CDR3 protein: CASRRTGDTEAFF; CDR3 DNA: TGTGCCAGTAGGAGGACAGGGGACACTGAAGCTTTCTTT
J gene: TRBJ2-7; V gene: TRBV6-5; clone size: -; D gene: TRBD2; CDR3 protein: CASRPDGGVKYEQYF; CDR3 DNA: TGTGCCAGCAGGCCAGATGGGGGGGTAAAGTACGAGCAGTACTTC
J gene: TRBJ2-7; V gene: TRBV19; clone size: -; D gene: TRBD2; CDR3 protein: CASSLSGLAGNGEQYF; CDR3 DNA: TGTGCCAGTAGTCTATCCGGACTAGCGGGGAACGGAGAGCAGTACTTC
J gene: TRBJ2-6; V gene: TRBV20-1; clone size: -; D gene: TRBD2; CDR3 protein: CSASASGTGANVLTF; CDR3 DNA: TGCAGTGCTAGTGCTAGCGGGACTGGGGCCAACGTCCTGACTTTC
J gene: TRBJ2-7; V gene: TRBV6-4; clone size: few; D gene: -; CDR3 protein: CASSDTETGEQYF; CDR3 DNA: TGTGCCAGCAGTGACACGGAGACAGGCGAGCAGTACTTC
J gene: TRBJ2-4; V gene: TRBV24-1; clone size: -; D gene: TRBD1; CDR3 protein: CATSDGDRMKNIQYF; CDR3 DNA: TGTGCCACCAGTGATGGGGACAGAATGAAAAACATTCAGTACTTC
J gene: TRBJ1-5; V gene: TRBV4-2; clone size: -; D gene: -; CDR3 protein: CASSQEEGARQPQHF; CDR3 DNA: TGTGCCAGCAGCCAAGAGGAAGGGGCGCGTCAGCCCCAGCATTTT
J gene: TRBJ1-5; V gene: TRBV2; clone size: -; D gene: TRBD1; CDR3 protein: CASGPTGGYQPQHF; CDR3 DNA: TGTGCCAGCGGCCCTACAGGGGGCTATCAGCCCCAGCATTTT
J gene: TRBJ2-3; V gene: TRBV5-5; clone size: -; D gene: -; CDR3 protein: CASSLAGSILAGITDTQYF; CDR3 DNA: TGTGCCAGCAGCTTGGCCGGCTCGATTCTGGCGGGTATCACAGATACGCAGTATTTT
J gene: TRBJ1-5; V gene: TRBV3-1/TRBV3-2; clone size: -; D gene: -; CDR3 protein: CASSQEPSQPQHF; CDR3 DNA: TGTGCCAGCAGCCAGGAGCCCAGTCAGCCCCAGCATTTT
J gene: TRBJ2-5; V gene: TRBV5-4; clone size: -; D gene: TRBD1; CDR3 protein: CASSLGGQGYQETQYF; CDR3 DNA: TGTGCCAGCAGCTTGGGGGGACAGGGGTACCAAGAGACCCAGTACTTC
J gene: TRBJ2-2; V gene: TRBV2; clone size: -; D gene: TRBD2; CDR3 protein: CASSDLVLAGGYTGELFF; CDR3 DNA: TGTGCCAGCAGTGACCTTGTCCTAGCGGGGGGGTACACCGGGGAGCTGTTTTTT
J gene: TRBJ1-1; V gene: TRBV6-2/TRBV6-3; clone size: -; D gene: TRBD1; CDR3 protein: CASSWTGMNTEAFF; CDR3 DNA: TGTGCCAGCAGCTGGACAGGAATGAACACTGAAGCTTTCTTT